Listed below are T cell receptor beta chains from one sample, sequenced in a study of control samples from healthy donors and cancer patients. Assay used: immunoSEQ multiplex PCR; TCRdb lists only in-frame clones, some missing. The sample shows some 71,000 clones, around 87% of them seen only once. The sample taken for sequencing was PBMCs. The receptors shown here come from a woman aged 50 to 60 with head and neck cancer. CDR3s include the opening cysteine and the closing phenylalanine or tryptophan.

V gene,CDR3 length,CDR3 protein
TRBV4-2,16,CASSRGQGDSGNTIYF
TRBV5-5,14,CASSPRWAVDTQYF
TRBV28,16,CASRRSTSGGKDTQYF
TRBV2,15,CASSVGTGRGYEQYF
TRBV2,16,CASSDQTGMFSSEAFF
TRBV19,14,CASKWDPKSETQYF
TRBV28,15,CASSRTGVFNQPQHF
TRBV3-1/TRBV3-2,12,CASSQGGIGYTF
TRBV19,15,CASSFRTSGANEQYF
TRBV30,13,CAWSLRGPETQYF
TRBV19,13,CASRPRANQPQHF
TRBV5-5,15,CASSLEQGSYSPLHF
TRBV6-6,12,CASSPGAGELFF
TRBV19,14,CASSRDRSTGELFF
TRBV30,15,CASREGVSWNSPLHF
TRBV19,14,CASSQGLLNTEAFF
TRBV4-3,19,CASSQGFTSGGLNTGELFF
TRBV6-1,17,CASSDSGTQPGNSPLHF
TRBV5-4,16,CASSPPEGGEFGELFF
TRBV28,15,CASSLGTGTNEKLFF
TRBV5-6,14,CASSLSVGYNEQFF
TRBV7-9,14,CASSPQGRNQPQHF
TRBV15,14,CATSRDQGAREQFF
TRBV5-6,16,CASIQYGTANTGELFF
TRBV30,16,CAWSIHTGGYYNEQFF
TRBV7-9,13,CASSRGGGAEQYF
TRBV5-4,14,CASSPGGMTEKLFF
TRBV4-2,14,CASSQEGGLSGAFF
TRBV28,17,CASSLTFGTSSNQPQHF
TRBV6-5,15,CASSYSGTGANVLTF
TRBV6-6,12,CASSYGTGGYTF
TRBV19,13,CASSPLLSYEQYF
TRBV6-2/TRBV6-3,17,CASSYERGGQGHYGYTF
TRBV5-8,15,CASSFRGGLRGELFF
TRBV19,17,CASSLPASTGGNQPQHF
TRBV27,18,CASRNEFGTGTYNSPLHF
TRBV28,11,CASSHSYEQYF
TRBV29-1,15,CSVRWGTGEGYEQYF
TRBV19,14,CASTLMSGTDRYTF
TRBV2,17,CASSEGRRGGQNEKLFF
TRBV7-9,16,CASSPGLGPPYNEQFF
TRBV20-1,15,CSASVGRGSSDTQYF
TRBV5-6,16,CASSREAGFINEKLFF